A single sample gave rise to the 12 T cell receptor beta chains below, sequenced in a study of T cell responses to AZD1222 COVID-19 vaccine. Only in-frame clones appear in the TCRdb table, and some are missing; sequencing was by immunoSEQ multiplex PCR. This sample yields more than 80,000 clones, of which 92% are seen a single time; under 3.5% belongs to the top ten. Source: peripheral blood, taken 28 days after the second AZD1222 dose. These receptors originate from an adult who received the AZD1222 COVID-19 vaccine.

This clone was seen a handful of times. V gene TRBV7-2 combines with J gene TRBJ2-1; weak D call: TRBD2 (6 bases). Trimming removed 5 bases from V and 4 bases from J, with 18 bases in between. CDR3 length: 16 amino acids. Per the germline V gene, CDR1 is SGHTA and CDR2 is FQGNSA. The CDR3 loop reads CASSSMGGSTYNEQFF. The CDR3 region has the DNA TGTGCCAGCAGCAGCATGGGGGGTAGCACATACAATGAGCAGTTCTTC.

The count of this clone is one. V and J are TRBV10-3 and TRBJ2-1, with TRBD1 identical over 8 bases. The J segment lost 8 bases and the V segment lost 6 bases, leaving 9 bases of the junction unmatched. Germline loops: CDR1 ENHRY, CDR2 SYGVKD. The CDR3 is made up of 14 amino acids. CDR3 in DNA: TGTGCCATCAGGGAGCAGGGGGCTATCGATGAGCAGTTCTTC. Translation gives CAIREQGAIDEQFF.

V is TRBV19 and J is TRBJ2-5; the match to TRBD2 covers 13 bases. This CDR3 region has 17 residues. Germline CDR1 reads LNHDA; CDR2 reads SQIVND (reference sequence). V shed 5 bases, J shed 5 bases, and the junction held 11 bases outside the gene matches. CDR3 in amino acids: CASSLRLAGGLRETQYF. CDR3 sequence (DNA): TGTGCCAGTAGTTTGCGACTAGCGGGGGGCCTTCGGGAGACCCAGTACTTC.

This clone turned up a few times. CDR3 DNA: TGTGCCAGCAGCCACCCCCCGACAGGGCAAGATGAGCAGTTCTTC. Translating it yields CASSHPPTGQDEQFF. The chain links TRBV14 to TRBJ2-1, with 7 nucleotides matching TRBD1. The germline gives CDR1 SGHDN, CDR2 FVKESK. Unmatched junction bases numbered 10, after V lost 3 bases and J lost 8 bases. The CDR3 spans 15 residues.

V and J are TRBV6-5 and TRBJ2-6; the D call may be TRBD1 or TRBD2 (6 bases each). From germline, CDR1 is MNHEY and CDR2 SVGAGI. Trimming cost V 6 bases and J 1 base, with 10 bases left between them. This CDR3 is 15 amino acids long. CDR3 sequence reads: CASRGGGSGANVLTF. The CDR3 nucleotides read TGTGCCAGCAGAGGAGGGGGATCTGGGGCCAACGTCCTGACTTTC.

The V gene is TRBV19, the J gene TRBJ1-3; D not resolved. Looked up from germline, CDR1 is LNHDA and CDR2 is SQIVND (reference sequence). The germline V and J ends were trimmed by 3 bases and 8 bases, with 17 bases remaining between them. The CDR3 is made up of 15 amino acids. The CDR3 loop reads CASSMESLPSDTIYF. CDR3 nucleotides: TGTGCCAGTAGTATGGAAAGTCTACCGTCAGACACCATATATTTT.

The chain couples TRBV18 to TRBJ1-4, with unresolved D. V lost 2 bases to trimming and J lost 6 bases, with 7 bases between them. From germline, CDR1 is KGHSH and CDR2 LQKENI. The CDR3 has 13 residues. CDR3 region: CASSPKFDEKLFF. The CDR3 DNA reads TGTGCCAGCTCACCAAAATTTGATGAAAAACTGTTTTTT. The full variable domain, rest sourced from reference TRBV18 and TRBJ1-4, is NAGVMQNPRHLVRRRGQEARLRCSPMKGHSHVYWYRQLPEEGLKFMVYLQKENIIDESGMPKERFSAEFPKEGPSILRIQQVVRGDSAAYFCASSPKFDEKLFFGSGTQLSVL.

The chain has TRBV7-2 and TRBJ1-5; D is uncertain. CDR3 length: 13 amino acids. The germline V and J ends were trimmed by 1 base and 5 bases, with 6 bases remaining between them. Germline values: CDR1 SGHTA, CDR2 FQGNSA. CDR3 DNA sequence: TGTGCCAGCAGCTTAGAACCTCATCAGCCCCAGCATTTT. Encoded protein: CASSLEPHQPQHF.

The chain recombines TRBV9 with TRBJ2-4, with D hard to call. The CDR3 spans 14 residues. V lost 3 bases to trimming and J lost 0 bases, with 7 bases between them. Germline CDR1 is SGDLS and CDR2 is YYNGEE. CDR3 bases: TGTGCCAGCAGCGCAACAGAAGCCAAAAACATTCAGTACTTC. Residues: CASSATEAKNIQYF.

A few counts support this clone. V usage is TRBV28 and J usage is TRBJ2-1, with unresolved D. Trimming removed 6 bases from V and 0 bases from J, with 12 bases in between. The CDR3 is 15 residues long. CDR1 and CDR2 from the germline V gene are MDHEN and SYDVKM. The CDR3 DNA reads TGTGCCAGCAGCCTTGTGGGTAGCTCCTACAATGAGCAGTTCTTC. Its translation: CASSLVGSSYNEQFF.

The rearrangement links TRBV28 to TRBJ1-2, with D possibly TRBD1 on 5 matching bases. The CDR3 has 16 amino acids. Germline CDR1 and CDR2: MDHEN and SYDVKM. V lost 7 bases and J 1 base, leaving 19 bases between the germline ends. The CDR3 loop is CASIPLPSGGNYGYTF. For the CDR3, the DNA is TGTGCCAGCATCCCTCTTCCCTCGGGGGGTAACTATGGCTACACCTTC.

J is TRBJ1-2 and V is TRBV9; D may be TRBD1 (6 bases). The CDR3 is 20 amino acids. The V end lost 3 bases, the J end lost 4 bases, and 31 bases lay between the germline ends. Germline loops: CDR1 SGDLS, CDR2 YYNGEE. CDR3 protein: CASSARNPQVQGDFGYGYTF. The CDR3 DNA reads TGTGCCAGCAGCGCAAGGAACCCCCAAGTACAGGGTGATTTTGGCTATGGCTACACCTTC.